This T cell receptor beta chain was sequenced for a study of cutaneous CD30+ T cell lymphoproliferative disorder and hepatitis E (dated by TCRdb to between 2017 and 2018). Libraries were made using the immunoSEQ multiplex PCR assay. TCRdb's version of the immuneACCESS table is confined to in-frame rearrangements and falls short of the full clone set. An unresolved V gene accounts for under half of the shortfall where checked; the remainder is of unknown origin. The sample table shows 7,000 to 9,500 clones, and approximately 74% are seen once. The ten largest account for 0.9% to 1.2% of the sample. Including the terminal cysteine and phenylalanine, the CDR3 comprises 13 residues. The kept DNA is CDR3 alone, 39 bases in frame from the first base. V drops 0 bases and J drops 0 bases, leaving 3 bases in between. Looking up the germline V gene yields CDR1 SGHTA and CDR2 FQGNSA. Note on this clone: Its antigen is still unknown. No base quality values were provided; no much bigger clone lies one nucleotide off. Other nucleotide sequences in the sample specify the same CDR3.

The TCR originated in a human donor with a cutaneous T cell lymphoproliferative disorder associated with hepatitis E virus. The rearrangement combines TRBV7-2 with TRBJ2-7; the D gene cannot be resolved reliably. The sequenced sample consisted of blood. The DNA is TGTGCCAGCAGCTTAGCGAGCTCCTACGAGCAGTACTTC. Its translation reads: CASSLASSYEQYF. The full variable domain, with segments outside the CDR3 supplied by the reference TRBV7-2 and TRBJ2-7 proteins, appears as GAGVSQSPSNKVTEKGKDVELRCDPISGHTALYWYRQSLGQGLEFLIYFQGNSAPDKSGLPSDRFSAERTGGSVSTLTIQRTQQEDSAVYLCASSLASSYEQYFGPGTRLTVT.